This T cell receptor beta chain was obtained from a study of T-cell reconstitution after alpha-beta-depleted transplantation in children. Notes on the study in general: As was reported, about two months after transplant, alpha-beta T cells came from several hundred expanded graft clones. T-cell counts and diversity at one year post-transplant came mainly from newly produced T cells. Elevated TCRbeta diversity at day 60 was traced, in some patients, to surviving recipient T cells and thymic progenitors.

V was clipped by 7 bases and J by 6 bases; unmatched bases: 4. This CDR3 spans 11 amino acids. Germline loops: CDR1 SQVTM, CDR2 ANQGSEA. The TCRbeta library incorporated unique molecular identifiers. Via MiXCR, TCRdb re-called the PCR reads, giving one row per CDR3 protein. The repertoire holds almost 500,000 distinct CDR3 sequences, with over 9.5% as singletons. With respect to this clonotype: What it binds is not known.

The sample in question was PBMCs, obtained before TCRalphabeta/CD19-depleted stem cell transplant. This receptor was taken from a child aged 2 to 10 with inherited bone marrow failure, due to receive a stem cell transplant. V and J are TRBV29-1 and TRBJ1-1, with 8 bases lining up with TRBD1. DNA of the CDR3: TGCAGCGGCGCGACAGGGGCTGAAGCTTTCTTT. This translates into CSGATGAEAFF. Filled out from reference TRBV29-1 and TRBJ1-1, the complete variable domain reads SAVISQKPSRDICQRGTSLTIQCQVDSQVTMMFWYRQQPGQSLTLIATANQGSEATYESGFVIDKFPISRPNLTFSTLTVSNMSPEDSSIYLCSGATGAEAFFGQGTRLTVV.